This T cell receptor (beta chain) was sequenced for a study of blood T cell repertoires in COVID-19. J gave up 8 bases and V 5 bases, and 8 bases lay outside the gene matches. This CDR3 is 13 amino acids long. Germline CDR1 reads SGHVS; CDR2 reads FNYEAQ. TCRdb's copy holds only in-frame clones and misses some; the assay was immunoSEQ multiplex PCR. The sample consists of 150,000 to 200,000 clones, about 84% of them appearing once. The TCR originated in a man aged 40-49 years who had recovered from COVID-19. The chain employs TRBV7-6 and TRBJ1-2, with 7 bases fitting TRBD1. Material: PBMCs or T cells enriched from blood (not recorded which). DNA for the CDR3: TGTGCCAGCAGCCTTACAGGGGCGGACGGCTACACCTTC. Translating gives CASSLTGADGYTF. The whole variable domain, remainder taken from reference TRBV7-6 and TRBJ1-2, is GAGVSQSPRYKVTKRGQDVALRCDPISGHVSLYWYRQALGQGPEFLTYFNYEAQQDKSGLPNDRFSAERPEGSISTLTIQRTEQRDSAMYRCASSLTGADGYTFGSGTRLTVV.